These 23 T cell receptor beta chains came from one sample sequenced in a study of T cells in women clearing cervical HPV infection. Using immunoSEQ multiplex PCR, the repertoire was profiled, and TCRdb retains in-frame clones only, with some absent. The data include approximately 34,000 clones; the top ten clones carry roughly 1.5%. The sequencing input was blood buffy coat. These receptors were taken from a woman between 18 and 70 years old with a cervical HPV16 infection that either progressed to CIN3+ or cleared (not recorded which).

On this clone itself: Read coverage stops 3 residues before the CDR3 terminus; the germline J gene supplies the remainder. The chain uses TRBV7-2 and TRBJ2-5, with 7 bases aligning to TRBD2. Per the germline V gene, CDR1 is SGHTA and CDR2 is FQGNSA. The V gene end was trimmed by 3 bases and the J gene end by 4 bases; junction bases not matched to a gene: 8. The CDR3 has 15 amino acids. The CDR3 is CASSFGSGEGETQYF. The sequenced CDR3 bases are TGTGCCAGCAGCTTTGGGTCGGGGGAGGGAGAGACC.

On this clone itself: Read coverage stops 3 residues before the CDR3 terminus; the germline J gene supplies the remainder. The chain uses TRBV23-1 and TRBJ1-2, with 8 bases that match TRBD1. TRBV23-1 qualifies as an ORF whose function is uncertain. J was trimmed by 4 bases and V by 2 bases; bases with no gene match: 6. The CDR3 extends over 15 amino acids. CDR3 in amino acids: CASSQMDRAGYGYTF. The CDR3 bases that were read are TGCGCCAGCAGTCAAATGGACAGGGCCGGCTATGGC.

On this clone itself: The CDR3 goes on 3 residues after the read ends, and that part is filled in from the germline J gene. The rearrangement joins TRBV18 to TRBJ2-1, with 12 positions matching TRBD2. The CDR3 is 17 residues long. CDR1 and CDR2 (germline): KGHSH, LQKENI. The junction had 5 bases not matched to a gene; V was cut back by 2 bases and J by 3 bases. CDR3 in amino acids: CASSPLRTSGIYNEQFF. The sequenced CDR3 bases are TGTGCCAGCTCACCATTAAGGACTAGCGGGATCTACAATGAG.

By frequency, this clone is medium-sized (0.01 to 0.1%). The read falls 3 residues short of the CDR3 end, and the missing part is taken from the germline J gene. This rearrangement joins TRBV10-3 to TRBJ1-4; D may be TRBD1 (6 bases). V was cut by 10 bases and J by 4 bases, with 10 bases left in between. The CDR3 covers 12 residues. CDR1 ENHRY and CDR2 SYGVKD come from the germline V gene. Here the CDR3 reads CATRTDNEKLFF. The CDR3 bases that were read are TGTGCCACCCGGACAGATAATGAAAAA.

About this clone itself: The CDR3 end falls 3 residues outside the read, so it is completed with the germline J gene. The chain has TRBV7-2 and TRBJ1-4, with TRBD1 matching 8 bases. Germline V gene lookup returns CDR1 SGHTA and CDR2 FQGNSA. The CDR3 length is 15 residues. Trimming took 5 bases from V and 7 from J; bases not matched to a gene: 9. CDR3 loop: CASSPQGAPGEKLFF. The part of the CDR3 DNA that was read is TGTGCCAGCAGCCCCCAGGGGGCGCCTGGTGAAAAA.

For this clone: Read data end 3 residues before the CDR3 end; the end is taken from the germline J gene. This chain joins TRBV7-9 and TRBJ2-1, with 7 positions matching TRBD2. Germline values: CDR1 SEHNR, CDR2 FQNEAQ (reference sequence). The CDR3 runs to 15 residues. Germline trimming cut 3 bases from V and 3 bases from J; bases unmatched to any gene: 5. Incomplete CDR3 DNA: TGTGCCAGCAGCTTGGGCGGGGGACTCTACAATGAG. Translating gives CASSLGGGLYNE. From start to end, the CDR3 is CASSLGGGLYNEQFF.

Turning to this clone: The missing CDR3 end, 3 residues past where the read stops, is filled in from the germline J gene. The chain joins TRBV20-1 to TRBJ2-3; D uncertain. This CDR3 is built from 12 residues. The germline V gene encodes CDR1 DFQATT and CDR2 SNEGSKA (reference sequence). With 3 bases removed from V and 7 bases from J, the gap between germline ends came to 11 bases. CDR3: CSARQRFHTQYF. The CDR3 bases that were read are TGCAGTGCTAGGCAGCGATTCCATACG.

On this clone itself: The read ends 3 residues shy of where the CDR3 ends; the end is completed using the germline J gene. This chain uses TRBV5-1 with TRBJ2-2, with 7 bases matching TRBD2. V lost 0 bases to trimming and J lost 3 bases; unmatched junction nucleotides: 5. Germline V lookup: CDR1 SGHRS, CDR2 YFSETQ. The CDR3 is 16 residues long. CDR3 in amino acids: CASSLDGGTDTGELFF. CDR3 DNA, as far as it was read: TGCGCCAGCAGCTTGGACGGGGGGACGGACACCGGGGAG.

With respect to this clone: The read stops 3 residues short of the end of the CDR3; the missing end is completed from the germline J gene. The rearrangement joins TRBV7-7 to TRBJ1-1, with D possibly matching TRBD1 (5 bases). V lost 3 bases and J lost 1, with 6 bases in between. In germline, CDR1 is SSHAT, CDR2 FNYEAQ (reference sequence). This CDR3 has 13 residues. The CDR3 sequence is CASSLTENTEAFF. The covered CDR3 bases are TGTGCCAGCAGCTTGACAGAGAACACTGAA.

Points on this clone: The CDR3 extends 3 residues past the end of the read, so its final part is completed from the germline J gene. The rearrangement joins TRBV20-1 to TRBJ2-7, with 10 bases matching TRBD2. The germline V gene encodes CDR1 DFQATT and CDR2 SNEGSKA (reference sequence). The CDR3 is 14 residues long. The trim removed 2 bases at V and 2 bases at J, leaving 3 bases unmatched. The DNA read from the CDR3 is TGCAGTGCTAGACTAGCGGGAGCCCCCTACGAG. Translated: CSARLAGAPYE. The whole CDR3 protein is CSARLAGAPYEQYF.

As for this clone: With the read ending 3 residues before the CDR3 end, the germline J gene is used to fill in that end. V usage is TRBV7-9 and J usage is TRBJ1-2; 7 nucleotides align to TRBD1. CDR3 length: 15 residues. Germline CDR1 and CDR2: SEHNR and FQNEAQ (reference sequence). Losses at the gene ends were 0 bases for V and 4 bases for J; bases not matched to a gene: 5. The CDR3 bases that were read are TGTGCCAGCAGCTTAGCCCAGGGGGGCCGCTATGGC. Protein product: CASSLAQGGRYG. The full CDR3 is CASSLAQGGRYGYTF.

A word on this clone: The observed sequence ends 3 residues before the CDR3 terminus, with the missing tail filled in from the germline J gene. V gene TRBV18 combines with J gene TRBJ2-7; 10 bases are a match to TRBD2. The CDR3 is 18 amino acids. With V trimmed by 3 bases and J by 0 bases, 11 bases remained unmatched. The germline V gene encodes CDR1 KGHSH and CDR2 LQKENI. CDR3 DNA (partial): TGTGCCAGCTCACCCCTGAAAAGCGGGGGGGCCGGCTCCTACGAG. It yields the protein CASSPLKSGGAGSYE. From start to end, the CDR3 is CASSPLKSGGAGSYEQYF.

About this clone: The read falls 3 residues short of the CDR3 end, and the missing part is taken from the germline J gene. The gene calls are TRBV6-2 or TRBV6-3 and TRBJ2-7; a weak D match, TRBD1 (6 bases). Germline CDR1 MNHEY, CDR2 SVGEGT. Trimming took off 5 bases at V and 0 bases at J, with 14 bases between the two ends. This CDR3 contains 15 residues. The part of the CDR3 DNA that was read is TGTGCCAGCAGTCGTGACAGGATTATCTCCTACGAG. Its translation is CASSRDRIISYE. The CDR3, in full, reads CASSRDRIISYEQYF.

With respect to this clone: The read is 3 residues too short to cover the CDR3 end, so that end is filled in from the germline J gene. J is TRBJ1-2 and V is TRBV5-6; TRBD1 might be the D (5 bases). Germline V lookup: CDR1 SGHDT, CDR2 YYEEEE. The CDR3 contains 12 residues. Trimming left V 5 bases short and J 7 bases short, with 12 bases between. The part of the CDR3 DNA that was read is TGTGCCAGCAGGACACAGGAACGTGGC. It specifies CASRTQERG. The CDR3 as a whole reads CASRTQERGYTF.

CDR3 residues: CAWRRYNEQFF. The part of the CDR3 DNA that was read is TGTGCCTGGAGACGGTACAATGAG. This chain connects TRBV30 to TRBJ2-1, with D unresolved. Coverage ceases 3 residues before the CDR3 finishes, and the germline J gene fills in the end. CDR1 is GTSNPN, CDR2 SVGIG, per germline (reference sequence). Trimming pared 3 bases from V and 4 bases from J, leaving 4 bases between. This CDR3 spans 11 amino acids.

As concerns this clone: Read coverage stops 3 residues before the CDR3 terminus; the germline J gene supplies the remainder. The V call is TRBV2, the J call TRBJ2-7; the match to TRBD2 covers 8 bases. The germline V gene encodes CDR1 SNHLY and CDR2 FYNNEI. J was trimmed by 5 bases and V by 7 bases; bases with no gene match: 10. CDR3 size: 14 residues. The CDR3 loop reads CASMSLLAEDEQYF. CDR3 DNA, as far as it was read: TGTGCCAGCATGTCGTTACTAGCGGAGGACGAG.

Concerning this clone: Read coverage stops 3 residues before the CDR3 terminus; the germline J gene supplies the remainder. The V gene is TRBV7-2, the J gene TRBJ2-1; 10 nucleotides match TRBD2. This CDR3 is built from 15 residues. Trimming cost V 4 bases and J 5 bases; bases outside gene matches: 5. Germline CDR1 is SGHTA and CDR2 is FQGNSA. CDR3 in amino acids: CASSYPSGGNNEQFF. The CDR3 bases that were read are TGTGCCAGCAGCTACCCTAGCGGGGGTAACAATGAG.

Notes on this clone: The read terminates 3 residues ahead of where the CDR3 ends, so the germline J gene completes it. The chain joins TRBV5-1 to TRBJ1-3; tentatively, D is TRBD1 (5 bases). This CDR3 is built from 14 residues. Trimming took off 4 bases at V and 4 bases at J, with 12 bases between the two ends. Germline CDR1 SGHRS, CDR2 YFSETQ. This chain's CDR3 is CASSPGLQGNTIYF. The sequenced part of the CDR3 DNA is TGCGCCAGCAGCCCAGGGCTTCAAGGAAACACC.

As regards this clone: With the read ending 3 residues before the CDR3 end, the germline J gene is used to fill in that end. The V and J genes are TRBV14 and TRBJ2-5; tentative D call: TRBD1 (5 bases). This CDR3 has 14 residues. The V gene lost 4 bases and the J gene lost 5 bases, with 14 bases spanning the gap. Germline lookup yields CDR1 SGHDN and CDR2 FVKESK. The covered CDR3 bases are TGTGCCAGCAGCCCTGTTGGGGCCGGGGAGACC. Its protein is CASSPVGAGET. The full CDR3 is CASSPVGAGETQYF.

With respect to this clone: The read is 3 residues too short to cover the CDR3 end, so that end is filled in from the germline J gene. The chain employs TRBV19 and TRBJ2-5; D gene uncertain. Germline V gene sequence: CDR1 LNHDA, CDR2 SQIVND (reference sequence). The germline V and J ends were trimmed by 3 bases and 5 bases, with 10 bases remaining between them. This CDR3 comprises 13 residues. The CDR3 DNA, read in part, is TGTGCCAGTAGTATTTCAGCGTCGGAGACC. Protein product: CASSISASET. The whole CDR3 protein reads CASSISASETQYF.

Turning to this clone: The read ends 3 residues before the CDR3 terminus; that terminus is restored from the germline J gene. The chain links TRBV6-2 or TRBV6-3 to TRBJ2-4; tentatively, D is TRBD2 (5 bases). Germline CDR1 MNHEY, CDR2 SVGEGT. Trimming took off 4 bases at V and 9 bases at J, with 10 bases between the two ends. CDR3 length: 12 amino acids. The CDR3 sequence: CASSLVEGIQYF. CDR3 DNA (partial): TGTGCCAGCAGTTTAGTAGAGGGCATT.

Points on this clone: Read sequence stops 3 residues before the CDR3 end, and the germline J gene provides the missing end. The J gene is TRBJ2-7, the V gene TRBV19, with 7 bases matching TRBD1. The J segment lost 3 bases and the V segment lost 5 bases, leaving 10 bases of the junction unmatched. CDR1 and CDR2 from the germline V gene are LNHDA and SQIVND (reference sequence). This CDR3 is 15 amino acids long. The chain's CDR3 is CASSLSGQAVYEQYF. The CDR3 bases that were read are TGTGCCAGTAGTTTATCTGGACAGGCGGTCTACGAG.

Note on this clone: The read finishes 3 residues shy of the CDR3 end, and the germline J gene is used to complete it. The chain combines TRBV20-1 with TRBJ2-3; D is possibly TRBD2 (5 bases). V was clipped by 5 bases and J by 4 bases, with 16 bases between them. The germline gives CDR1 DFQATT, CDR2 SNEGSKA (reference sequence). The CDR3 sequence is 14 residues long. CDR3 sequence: CSAADPAEADTQYF. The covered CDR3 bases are TGCAGTGCTGCTGACCCCGCGGAGGCAGATACG.